This entry lists 10 T cell receptor beta chains sequenced from one sample in a study of response to subunit inactivated influenza vaccine. In TCRdb, the RT-PCR reads were re-called with MiXCR into one record per CDR3 protein. The top ten clones hold around 6.5% of a sample with about 700,000 distinct CDR3 sequences, 14% of them seen once. Here the sequenced sample was PBMCs from blood, taken 14 to 15 days before vaccination. Source of these receptors: a man aged 50 to 60 who received an inactivated influenza vaccine.

Concerning this clonotype: At one of its ends the junction is not consistent with the germline gene, which may arise from a read error. This rearrangement joins TRBV7-2 to TRBJ1-5, with 9 positions matching TRBD1. The CDR3 totals 15 residues. CDR1 and CDR2 from the germline V gene are SGHTA and FQGNSA. This CDR3 is CASSFVGQGGRPQHF. The DNA for the CDR3 is TGTGCCAGCAGCTTCGTGGGACAGGGAGGACGGCCCCAACATTTT.

This clonotype was recorded a few times. The genes are TRBV12-3 or TRBV12-4 and TRBJ2-5; D may be TRBD1 (6 bases). V was clipped by 2 bases and J by 7 bases, with 14 bases between them. CDR3 size: 14 residues. As DNA, the CDR3 is TGTGCCAGCAGTTTATCAGGGGTACGGGCGACCCAGTACTTC. Its translation: CASSLSGVRATQYF.

This chain's CDR3 is CASSVDWGAGGYTF. The CDR3 bases are TGTGCCAGCAGCGTAGACTGGGGGGCTGGTGGCTACACCTTC. V and J are TRBV9 and TRBJ1-2; the D gene is possibly TRBD1 (6 bases). The length of the CDR3 is 14 residues. Germline CDR1 is SGDLS and CDR2 is YYNGEE. Trimming removed 0 bases from V and 7 bases from J, with 13 bases in between.

There are a few counts of this clonotype. The chain combines TRBV15 with TRBJ2-3, with 7 bases that match TRBD1. Germline CDR1 reads LNHNV; CDR2 reads YYDKDF (reference sequence). Unmatched junction bases numbered 13, after V lost 5 bases and J lost 2 bases. This CDR3 region has 17 residues. The CDR3 DNA follows: TGTGCCACCAGCTTTACGGGACAGTGGGACCCCACAGATACGCAGTATTTT. It yields the protein CATSFTGQWDPTDTQYF.

This clonotype was observed many times. The chain combines TRBV4-2 with TRBJ2-1; D perhaps matches TRBD1 (6 bases). The CDR3 length is 16 residues. V was shortened by 1 base and J by 6 bases, with 16 bases between the two germline ends. CDR1 is LGHNA, CDR2 YNFKEQ, per germline. The CDR3 reads CASSQGTRGPLNEQFF. The DNA of the CDR3 is TGTGCCAGCAGCCAAGGGACCAGGGGTCCCCTCAATGAGCAGTTCTTC.

This clonotype showed up just once. The chain combines TRBV12-3 or TRBV12-4 with TRBJ1-1; tentatively, D is TRBD1 (6 bases). Between the trimmed V and J ends, which lost 8 bases and 5 bases, there was a span of 21 bases. This CDR3 contains 15 residues. DNA for the CDR3: TGTGCCAGCCTGACCACGGGGGCCCCTGGGACTGAAGCTTTCTTT. This translates into CASLTTGAPGTEAFF.

This sequence joins TRBV27 and TRBJ2-3; no firm D call. V shed 5 bases and J shed 6 bases, with 21 bases lying between them. CDR1 is MNHEY and CDR2 is SMNVEV in the germline V gene (reference sequence). The CDR3 spans 16 residues. DNA of the CDR3: TGTGCCAGCAGTCCTAAGACCGTTACAATACGGGATACGCAGTATTTT. Its protein product is CASSPKTVTIRDTQYF.

V and J are TRBV20-1 and TRBJ2-2; 7 positions match TRBD1. The CDR3 runs 16 residues. V dropped 3 bases and J dropped 1; count of bases not matched to a gene: 8. The germline V gene encodes CDR1 DFQATT and CDR2 SNEGSKA (reference sequence). This CDR3 reads CSASFPGTVNTGELFF. Written as DNA, the CDR3 is TGCAGTGCTAGTTTTCCCGGGACAGTGAACACCGGGGAGCTGTTTTTT.

This chain connects TRBV15 to TRBJ2-7, with D hard to call. This CDR3 contains 14 residues. Germline V CDR1 and CDR2: LNHNV, YYDKDF (reference sequence). V lost 1 base and J 1 base, leaving 8 bases between the germline ends. The CDR3 spells CATSRVDGSYEQYF. DNA of the CDR3: TGTGCCACCAGCAGAGTGGACGGATCCTACGAGCAGTACTTC.

The J gene is TRBJ2-1, the V gene TRBV15; D is undetermined. This CDR3 spans 14 amino acids. Germline values: CDR1 LNHNV, CDR2 YYDKDF (reference sequence). With 6 bases removed from V and 0 bases from J, the gap between germline ends came to 9 bases. As DNA, the CDR3 is TGTGCCACCAGGCTAGGATCCTCCTACAATGAGCAGTTCTTC. Translated, it gives CATRLGSSYNEQFF.